This T cell receptor beta chain was observed in a study of blood T cell repertoires in COVID-19. On the study more broadly: Samples of COVID-19 (acute and convalescent) were obtained from the United States, Italy and Spain. The cDNA or gDNA used as material had been derived from T cells, B-cell-depleted T cells, or PBMCs.

In the authors' methods: Estimation of nucleated cell counts was performed using reference gene primer amplification. Assay: immunoSEQ multiplex PCR; the TCRdb copy retains only in-frame clones and omits some. That table gives V, J and clone size, and the DNA gave D and trimming. In the table there are 100,000 or so clones, 78% of which are singletons. Per germline, CDR1 DFQATT and CDR2 SNEGSKA (reference sequence). The V segment lost 3 bases and the J segment 5 bases; nucleotides outside the gene matches: 5. The CDR3 sequence is 13 residues long. This rearrangement joins TRBV20-1 to TRBJ2-7; 9 bases agree with TRBD1. Sequencing was carried out using peripheral blood. The TCR originated in a man aged 60 to 69 with active or convalescent COVID-19. The CDR3 nucleotides read TGCAGTGCTAGTCCACAGGGGGCCGACGAGCAGTACTTC. Amino acids: CSASPQGADEQYF.